In this sample, the clone carrying this TCR beta chain turned up a few times. The data originate from a study of T-cell reconstitution after alpha-beta-depleted transplantation in children. The V segment lost 2 bases and the J segment 2 bases; nucleotides outside the gene matches: 6. The CDR3 is 16 amino acids. CDR1 and CDR2 (germline): SGHTA, FQGNSA. A library of TCRbeta sequences, prepared with unique molecular identifiers, was generated. TCRdb fed the PCR reads into MiXCR, producing one record per CDR3 protein. The table includes 600,000 to 700,000 distinct CDR3 sequences, 16% detected once. This clonotype was obtained from a human donor who donated a stem cell graft to a child with acute myeloid leukemia. The chain recombines TRBV7-2 with TRBJ1-5; the match to TRBD1 covers 7 bases. Material: PBMCs from the stem cell graft donor, obtained from the stem cell graft. The CDR3 bases are TGTGCCAGCAGCTTACAGACAGGGATGGGCAATCAGCCCCAGCATTTT. Protein: CASSLQTGMGNQPQHF.